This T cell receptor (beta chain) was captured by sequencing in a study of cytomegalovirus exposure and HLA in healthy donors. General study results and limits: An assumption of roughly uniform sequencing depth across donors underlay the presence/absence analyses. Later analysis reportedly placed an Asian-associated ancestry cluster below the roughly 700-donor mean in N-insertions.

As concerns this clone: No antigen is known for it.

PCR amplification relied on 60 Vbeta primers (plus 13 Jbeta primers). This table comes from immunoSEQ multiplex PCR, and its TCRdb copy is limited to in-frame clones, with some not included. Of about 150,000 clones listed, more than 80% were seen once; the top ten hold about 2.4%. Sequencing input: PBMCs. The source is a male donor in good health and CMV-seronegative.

In nucleotides, the CDR3 is TGTGCCAGCAGGGATCGGGACTACCGCTTCCAAGAGACCCAGTACTTC. This codes for CASRDRDYRFQETQYF. The rearrangement joins TRBV7-8 to TRBJ2-5; 7 nucleotides align to TRBD2. The germline V gene encodes CDR1 SGHVS and CDR2 FQNEAQ. V lost 6 bases, J lost 1 base, and 11 bases stayed unmatched. The CDR3 length is 16 residues.